This entry describes one TCR beta chain. Its target is not known. This sample was included in a study of OX40 agonist ivuxolimab in advanced cancers. Background on the study: An agonistic human IgG2 monoclonal antibody against OX40 (CD134) was given. Broader study findings: Part of the nonresponder group also had normalized T-cell clonal expansion that was low.

Enrollment shut out patients with autoimmune disease history or systemic immunosuppression. The J segment lost 4 bases and the V segment lost 11 bases, leaving 13 bases of the junction unmatched. In germline, CDR1 is MDHEN, CDR2 SYDVKM. The CDR3 spans 15 residues. The repertoire was sequenced with immunoSEQ multiplex PCR; TCRdb's copy has only in-frame clones and lacks some. The table has about 19,000 clones, 77% seen once; the top ten hold 15% to 20%. The sequencing used CD4+ or CD8+ T cells sorted from blood, collected in a trial of the OX40 agonist ivuxolimab. This sequence joins TRBV28 and TRBJ1-2, with 10 positions matching TRBD1. The source is an adult with an advanced solid tumor such as melanoma, head and neck, liver or kidney cancer. The CDR3 bases are TGTGCCTGCCAACTCGTGACAGGGGGCTCCTATGGCTACACCTTC. Residues: CACQLVTGGSYGYTF.